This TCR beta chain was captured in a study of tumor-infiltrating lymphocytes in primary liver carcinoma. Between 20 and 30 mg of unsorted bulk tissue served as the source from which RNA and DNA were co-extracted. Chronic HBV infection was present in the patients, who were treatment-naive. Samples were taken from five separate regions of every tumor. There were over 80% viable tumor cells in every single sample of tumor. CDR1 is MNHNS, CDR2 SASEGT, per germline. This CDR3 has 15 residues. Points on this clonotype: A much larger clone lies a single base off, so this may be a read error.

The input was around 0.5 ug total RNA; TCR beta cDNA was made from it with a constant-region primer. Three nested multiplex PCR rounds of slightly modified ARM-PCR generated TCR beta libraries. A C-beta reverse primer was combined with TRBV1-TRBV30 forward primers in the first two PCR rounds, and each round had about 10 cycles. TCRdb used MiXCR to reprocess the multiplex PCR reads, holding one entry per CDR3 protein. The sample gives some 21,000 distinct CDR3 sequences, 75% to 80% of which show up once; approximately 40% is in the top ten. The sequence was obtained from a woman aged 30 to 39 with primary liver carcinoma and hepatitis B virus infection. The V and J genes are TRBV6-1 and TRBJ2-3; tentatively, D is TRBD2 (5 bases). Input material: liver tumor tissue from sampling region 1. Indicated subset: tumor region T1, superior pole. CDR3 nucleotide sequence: TGTACCAGCAGTACGGGAAGGGTGGGGACAGATACGCAGTATTTT. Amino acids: CTSSTGRVGTDTQYF.